The clone carrying this T cell receptor beta chain was counted a few times. Free of recent acute infections or vaccinations, the donors were healthy HIV-negative adults. It was into CD45RA+ naive and CD45RA-negative memory subsets that the CD4+ cells were split. The CDR3 is made up of 16 amino acids. V was cut by 1 base and J by 1 base, with 15 bases left in between. TCRdb keeps only in-frame clones here, not all; method: immunoSEQ multiplex PCR. Among over 950,000 clones listed, approximately 77% were seen once. The data derive from a study of shared clonotypes between healthy human individuals. Study context: There were three CD4 naive, three CD4 memory, two CD8 naive and one CD8 memory plates per donor.

The J gene is TRBJ2-7, the V gene TRBV5-3; D call uncertain. TRBV5-3 is labeled an ORF, and its function is uncertain. The sequenced sample was memory CD4+ T cells from PBMCs. Subset denoted: CD45RA-negative fraction. The TCR sequence derives from a young man in good health. Some clones in this sample may be carry-over from other donors' samples. This CDR3 reads CARSLNPPVRSYEQYF. CDR3 in DNA: TGTGCCAGAAGCTTGAATCCGCCAGTTCGTTCCTACGAGCAGTACTTC.